This T cell receptor (beta chain) appears in the sequencing data of a study of T cells after yellow fever vaccination. Study-level points and caveats: Though weaker, the secondary response peaked faster, on day 5 versus 15. Booster samples showed a return of most primary-vaccination clones (around 96% CD4, over 70% CD8). A minor fraction of clonotypes spanned both CD4 and CD8 compartments.

A universal primer site and UMIs were added as TCR cDNA was made by 5'RACE template switching. TCRdb recomputed calls from the 5' RACE reads with MiXCR, one row per CDR3 protein. The repertoire holds roughly 48,000 distinct CDR3 sequences, with about 6.6% as singletons. This clonotype has more than one count but fewer than ten. Per germline, CDR1 SQVTM and CDR2 ANQGSEA. CDR3 size: 14 residues. V dropped 4 bases and J dropped 0 bases, with 11 bases sitting between them. This chain connects TRBV29-1 to TRBJ2-3, with D perhaps matching TRBD1 or TRBD2 (5 bases each). Sample: CD8+ T cells not binding an NS4B(214-222) dextramer, sorted from PBMCs, taken roughly seven weeks after the first yellow fever vaccination. This TCR derives from a man in his late teens or twenties who received the YFV17D yellow fever vaccine. CDR3 in DNA: TGCAGCGTTGTGCTCAGGGAGAGCACAGATACGCAGTATTTT. Protein product: CSVVLRESTDTQYF.